This T cell receptor (beta chain) was observed in a study of CD8+CD57+ T cells in acquired aplastic anemia. Comments on this clonotype: The DNA is omitted, as the CDR3 cannot be located on it reliably, and the CDR3 follows TCRdb's listing.

For CDR3 and TCR beta VDJ profiling, genomic DNA was the template used. One entry per CDR3 protein results from TCRdb running MiXCR on the reads. The data show hundreds of thousands of distinct CDR3 sequences, with around 68% seen just once and 4% held by the top ten. The V gene's germline CDR1 is SGHTA and CDR2 FQGNSA. From its first to its last residue, the CDR3 has 14 amino acids. This receptor was obtained from a human donor in good health, serving as a control. Specimen: sorted CD4+, CD8+, or CD8+CD57+ T cells (not recorded which) from PBMCs. The rearrangement uses TRBV7-2 and TRBJ1-1. The CDR3 loop reads CASRIGVRQYFGFF.